This T cell receptor beta chain was documented in a study of blood T cells in healthy people across ages. Unmatched junction bases numbered 8, after V lost 3 bases and J lost 8 bases. The CDR3 is 15 residues long. In germline, CDR1 is SGHTA, CDR2 FQGTGA. Primers used in a second PCR of about 7 to 12 cycles were a sample-barcoded 5' primer and a J-beta primer mix. TCRdb reprocessed the 5' RACE reads with MiXCR, giving one entry per CDR3 protein. Of roughly 790,000 distinct CDR3 sequences listed, roughly 45% are singletons. At least ten counts were recorded for this clonotype. This sequence joins TRBV7-3 and TRBJ2-1; 9 bases match TRBD2. Input material: blood. The TCR comes from a woman in her sixties in good health. The CDR3 reads CASSFLGTSTDEQFF. The CDR3 DNA is TGTGCCAGCAGCTTCCTCGGGACTAGCACCGATGAGCAGTTCTTC.